This is a list of T cell receptor beta chains from one sample in a study of CD8 T cells in ankylosing spondylitis. One entry per CDR3 protein, called by TCRdb with MiXCR from the 5' RACE reads. The sample includes approximately 110,000 distinct CDR3 sequences, around 24% of them seen just once. Sequencing input: synovial fluid, either unsorted or a sorted T cell fraction (not recorded which). The receptors were sampled from a male donor with ankylosing spondylitis. Both conserved end residues are trimmed from each CDR3. The order of the fields is J gene, clone size, V gene, CDR3 length, CDR3 protein. Not every row has a clone size; where given, it reads once, few, many or a size class.

j_call: TRBJ2-1
clone_size: once
v_call: TRBV3-1
cdr3_length: 13
cdr3_aa: ASSQAPAGAGEQF

j_call: TRBJ1-1
clone_size: -
v_call: TRBV5-5
cdr3_length: 9
cdr3_aa: ASSLHAEAF

j_call: TRBJ2-2
clone_size: -
v_call: TRBV19
cdr3_length: 14
cdr3_aa: ASSPRGPPHTGELF

j_call: TRBJ1-5
clone_size: -
v_call: TRBV18
cdr3_length: 11
cdr3_aa: ASSQGADQPQH

j_call: TRBJ1-1
clone_size: -
v_call: TRBV7-9
cdr3_length: 12
cdr3_aa: ASSLDRFVAEAF

j_call: TRBJ2-1
clone_size: few
v_call: TRBV5-1
cdr3_length: 13
cdr3_aa: ASSFLSPTYNEQF

j_call: TRBJ1-1
clone_size: many
v_call: TRBV4-2
cdr3_length: 12
cdr3_aa: ASSPGTGNTEAF

j_call: TRBJ2-3
clone_size: few
v_call: TRBV12-3/TRBV12-4
cdr3_length: 12
cdr3_aa: ASSLLGSEDTQY

j_call: TRBJ1-2
clone_size: -
v_call: TRBV30
cdr3_length: 10
cdr3_aa: AWSPKVGGYT

j_call: TRBJ2-1
clone_size: -
v_call: TRBV24-1
cdr3_length: 14
cdr3_aa: ATSDSSSGDLDEQF

j_call: TRBJ1-4
clone_size: few
v_call: TRBV18
cdr3_length: 14
cdr3_aa: ASSPPDRNINEKLF

j_call: TRBJ1-1
clone_size: few
v_call: TRBV7-9
cdr3_length: 12
cdr3_aa: ASSHGTGGTEAF

j_call: TRBJ2-1
clone_size: few
v_call: TRBV12-3/TRBV12-4
cdr3_length: 13
cdr3_aa: ASSFRRDRYNEQF

j_call: TRBJ1-5
clone_size: -
v_call: TRBV12-3/TRBV12-4
cdr3_length: 12
cdr3_aa: ASRGQGFNQPQH

j_call: TRBJ2-1
clone_size: -
v_call: TRBV24-1
cdr3_length: 10
cdr3_aa: ATSDSWYEQF

j_call: TRBJ2-1
clone_size: few
v_call: TRBV3-1
cdr3_length: 10
cdr3_aa: ASSPHGDEQF

j_call: TRBJ1-2
clone_size: many
v_call: TRBV5-1
cdr3_length: 13
cdr3_aa: ASSARTGGIDGYT

j_call: TRBJ2-5
clone_size: few
v_call: TRBV19
cdr3_length: 12
cdr3_aa: ASSQGLAVETQY

j_call: TRBJ1-2
clone_size: few
v_call: TRBV20-1
cdr3_length: 13
cdr3_aa: SASGGRLTHYGYT

j_call: TRBJ1-2
clone_size: -
v_call: TRBV27
cdr3_length: 12
cdr3_aa: ASSLSVGSTGYT

j_call: TRBJ2-3
clone_size: few
v_call: TRBV7-9
cdr3_length: 14
cdr3_aa: ASSLGERGFGDTQY

j_call: TRBJ2-1
clone_size: -
v_call: TRBV20-1
cdr3_length: 11
cdr3_aa: SASGPSYNEQF

j_call: TRBJ1-5
clone_size: many
v_call: TRBV2
cdr3_length: 15
cdr3_aa: ASSPPAKNRHNQPQH

j_call: TRBJ2-4
clone_size: few
v_call: TRBV15
cdr3_length: 13
cdr3_aa: ATSRGRDNRNIQY

j_call: TRBJ2-3
clone_size: -
v_call: TRBV5-1
cdr3_length: 14
cdr3_aa: ASSFRFRDSTDTQY

j_call: TRBJ2-6
clone_size: -
v_call: TRBV7-2
cdr3_length: 15
cdr3_aa: ASSLLQGPSGANVLT

j_call: TRBJ2-1
clone_size: many
v_call: TRBV20-1
cdr3_length: 12
cdr3_aa: SVITGKFGNEQF

j_call: TRBJ2-2
clone_size: few
v_call: TRBV7-7
cdr3_length: 13
cdr3_aa: ASSLRGDATGELF

j_call: TRBJ1-1
clone_size: many
v_call: TRBV12-3/TRBV12-4
cdr3_length: 12
cdr3_aa: ASSFREGWTEAF

j_call: TRBJ2-1
clone_size: few
v_call: TRBV11-3
cdr3_length: 13
cdr3_aa: ASSPRLAGDNEQF

j_call: TRBJ2-1
clone_size: -
v_call: TRBV7-8
cdr3_length: 13
cdr3_aa: ASSLKTSGSREQF

j_call: TRBJ2-3
clone_size: -
v_call: TRBV12-3/TRBV12-4
cdr3_length: 13
cdr3_aa: ASSLGRWGTDTQY

j_call: TRBJ2-2
clone_size: many
v_call: TRBV7-2
cdr3_length: 12
cdr3_aa: ASSLERVTGELF

j_call: TRBJ1-5
clone_size: few
v_call: TRBV6-1
cdr3_length: 14
cdr3_aa: ASSERATEGNQPQH

j_call: TRBJ1-2
clone_size: many
v_call: TRBV2
cdr3_length: 13
cdr3_aa: ASSWDRDANYGYT

j_call: TRBJ2-1
clone_size: many
v_call: TRBV20-1
cdr3_length: 11
cdr3_aa: SARTSGYNEQF

j_call: TRBJ2-3
clone_size: few
v_call: TRBV3-1
cdr3_length: 14
cdr3_aa: ASSQDLHSIMDTQY

j_call: TRBJ2-1
clone_size: many
v_call: TRBV5-1
cdr3_length: 12
cdr3_aa: ASSLPSSGNEQF

j_call: TRBJ1-5
clone_size: few
v_call: TRBV7-9
cdr3_length: 9
cdr3_aa: ASGKGQPQH

j_call: TRBJ2-1
clone_size: -
v_call: TRBV11-2
cdr3_length: 11
cdr3_aa: ASSLEPLNEQF

j_call: TRBJ1-6
clone_size: once
v_call: TRBV12-3/TRBV12-4
cdr3_length: 13
cdr3_aa: ASSLLFPGDSPLH

j_call: TRBJ2-3
clone_size: many
v_call: TRBV2
cdr3_length: 12
cdr3_aa: ASSEALATDTQY